This T cell receptor (beta chain) appears in the sequencing data of a study of blood T cell repertoires in COVID-19 (dated by TCRdb to about 2020). In terms of the full investigation: Samples from collaborators originated in the United States, Italy and Spain and spanned both the acute and convalescent phases of COVID-19. A freely available public database, intended as a resource for researchers studying the immune response to SARS-CoV-2, is where the repertoires were released. Sample metadata almost always included a de-identified subject ID, COVID-19 status, age in years and sex. HLA class I and class II types, where available, came from metadata supplied by the sample provider rather than from assay-based typing. Deeply sampled blood TCRbeta repertoires from subjects exposed to, actively infected with, or recovered from COVID-19 were included in the dataset. Samples were obtained from the ongoing ImmuneRACE study (first 160 participants) and from 950 to 1,500 subjects provided by 6 global collaborators. The material from the prospective study consisted of cDNA or gDNA derived from T cells, B-cell-depleted T cells, or PBMCs. Points the paper makes about the study in general: Clinical and demographic metadata were provided uncurated, with the amount varying by source and participant.

In the prospective study, participants were about 18 to 90 years old, resided in 24 geographic areas of the United States, and were enrolled through a virtual design. Cohort assignment in the prospective study relied on participant-reported clinical history from a screening survey and a study questionnaire. Recovered participants in ImmuneRACE Cohort 3 were defined by two consecutive negative NP/OP PCR tests, clearance by a healthcare professional, or resolution of symptoms. In the prospective study, whole blood, serum and a nasopharyngeal or oropharyngeal swab were collected from each participant by mobile phlebotomists. Additional blood draws and questionnaires over an approximately 2-month period could optionally be provided by prospective study participants. Before DNA extraction, blood samples from the prospective study were shipped at room temperature or frozen. In the case of this clone: The antigen this receptor binds is unknown. One base away there is no much larger clone; base qualities are not given. Different DNA sequences within this sample yield the same CDR3.

TCRbeta CDR3 regions were amplified from genomic DNA by means of the immunoSEQ Assay, a bias-controlled multiplex PCR. Processing in the source paper ran as follows. Within the assay, amplification of reference gene primers was used to estimate how many nucleated cells each sample contained. To quantify the absolute abundance of each unique TCRbeta CDR3 rearrangement, sequence reads were collapsed and filtered. For each sample, productive Simpson clonality was calculated as the square root of Simpson's diversity index over productive rearrangements. TCRdb stores this immuneACCESS table with in-frame sequences only. Part of the clones is absent; in the studies checked, under half of the shortfall reflects unresolved V genes, and no reason is known for the rest. D and trimming were read from the DNA, whereas the V and J calls and clone size are those reported in that table. The sample table holds approximately 300,000 clones, of which more than 75% were seen once. The top ten clones comprise about 2.4% of the sample.

The CDR3 spans 14 residues, from the cysteine through the phenylalanine. The kept DNA is CDR3 alone, 42 bases in frame from the first base. V is cut by 0 bases and J by 4 bases, and the space between the germline ends is 7 bases. From a lookup of the germline V gene, CDR1 and CDR2 are SGDLS and YYNGEE. The chain employs TRBV9 and TRBJ2-2; TRBD2 could be the D gene, as 6 bases match. The clonotype was recovered from a man in his sixties who had recovered from COVID-19. Specimen: PBMCs or T cells enriched from blood (not recorded which). DNA sequence: TGTGCCAGCAGCGTAGCGGGAGTCACCGGGGAGCTGTTTTTT. It encodes CASSVAGVTGELFF.